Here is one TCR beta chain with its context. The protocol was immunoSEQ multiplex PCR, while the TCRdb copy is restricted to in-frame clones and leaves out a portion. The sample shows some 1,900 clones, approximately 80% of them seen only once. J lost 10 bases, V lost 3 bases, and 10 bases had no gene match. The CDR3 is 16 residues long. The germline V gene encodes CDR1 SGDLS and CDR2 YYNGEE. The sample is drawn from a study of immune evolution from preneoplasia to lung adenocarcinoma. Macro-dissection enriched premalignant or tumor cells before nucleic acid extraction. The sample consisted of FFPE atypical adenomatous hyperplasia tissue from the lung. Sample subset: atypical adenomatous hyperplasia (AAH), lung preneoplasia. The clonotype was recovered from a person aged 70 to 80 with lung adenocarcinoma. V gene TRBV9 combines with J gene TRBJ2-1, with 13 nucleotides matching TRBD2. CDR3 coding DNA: TGTGCCAGCAGCGGTGGACTAGCGGGAGAATTTGGCGAGCAGTTCTTC. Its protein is CASSGGLAGEFGEQFF.